This T cell receptor (beta chain) was captured by sequencing in a study of cytomegalovirus exposure and HLA in healthy donors. Among the donors, all were healthy bone marrow donors. The study ran its PCR with 60 Vbeta and 13 Jbeta primers. Assay: immunoSEQ multiplex PCR; the TCRdb copy retains only in-frame clones and omits some. Among 150,000 to 200,000 clones listed, about 86% were seen once. After removal of 1 base from V and 6 bases from J, the junction contained 4 bases not matched to a gene. The CDR3 is 16 residues long. Germline CDR1 SGHTA, CDR2 FQGNSA. The rearrangement joins TRBV7-2 to TRBJ2-1; 12 bases fit TRBD2. This receptor was identified in a woman aged 25 to 39 in good health and CMV-seronegative. Sequenced input: PBMCs. CDR3 residues: CASSLGSSGGVNEQFF. The CDR3 nucleotides are TGTGCCAGCAGCTTAGGCTCTAGCGGGGGGGTCAATGAGCAGTTCTTC.